This is a list of T cell receptor beta chains from one sample in a study of T cells in localized non-small cell lung cancer. Repertoires were generated with immunoSEQ multiplex PCR, while TCRdb's copy carries only in-frame clones and drops some. The data show about 59,000 clones, just over 90% seen once. Source: peripheral blood, taken before any cancer treatment. The receptor source for this set is a man aged 35-75 years with stage I lung adenocarcinoma. Both conserved end residues are part of each CDR3.

j_call | v_call | cdr3_aa
TRBJ1-1 | TRBV14 | CASSQKETGRTEAFF
TRBJ2-7 | TRBV5-1 | CASSLARTSDEQYF
TRBJ2-6 | TRBV15 | CATSRDRVAGANVLTF
TRBJ2-2 | TRBV6-4 | CASSDSGTGELFF
TRBJ2-7 | TRBV7-9 | CASSTDRDHSYEQYF
TRBJ1-2 | TRBV2 | CATATGANYGYTF
TRBJ2-3 | TRBV4-1 | CASSHGSKLDTQYF
TRBJ1-4 | TRBV18 | CASSPAGSRNEKLFF
TRBJ2-7 | TRBV7-2 | CASSLVAGLAYEQYF
TRBJ1-3 | TRBV9 | CASSVGQNSGNTIYF
TRBJ2-7 | TRBV11-2 | CASSFSRDRNYEQYF
TRBJ2-7 | TRBV10-3 | CAISAGTPYEQYF
TRBJ2-7 | TRBV6-1 | CASSINPGPYEQYF
TRBJ2-4 | TRBV28 | CASSPRLGISKNIQYF
TRBJ1-1 | TRBV12-5 | CASANPRGQGTRRTEAFF
TRBJ1-1 | TRBV6-5 | CAIWGVGTEAFF
TRBJ1-1 | TRBV9 | CASSGEPNTEAFF
TRBJ2-5 | TRBV29-1 | CSVDLGTGYQETQYF
TRBJ2-5 | TRBV29-1 | CSVELSAQETQYF
TRBJ2-3 | TRBV7-9 | CASSYQWGSTDTQYF
TRBJ2-7 | TRBV28 | CASSSYGGGPSYEQYF
TRBJ2-1 | TRBV5-1 | CASSSTLGEQFF
TRBJ2-3 | TRBV2 | CASSEFLRYRDTDTQYF
TRBJ2-1 | TRBV5-1 | CASSLGLGNEQFF
TRBJ2-1 | TRBV6-1 | CASSPRSAEQFF
TRBJ2-1 | TRBV6-5 | CASHPGTGAINEQFF
TRBJ2-5 | TRBV29-1 | CSVTPLGEQIKETQYF
TRBJ1-2 | TRBV5-2 | CASSLYPGDGYTF
TRBJ2-7 | TRBV18 | CASSRTDSYGSYEQYF
TRBJ2-1 | TRBV4-1 | CASSPWTSGSRYNEQFF
TRBJ1-2 | TRBV5-6 | CASSLGGLGYGYTF
TRBJ2-5 | TRBV7-9 | CASSLVDWRETQYF